The rows below give T cell receptor beta chains drawn from one sample of a study of cytomegalovirus exposure and HLA in healthy donors. Clones were read by immunoSEQ multiplex PCR, and TCRdb kept only the in-frame ones, dropping some. The sample's table shows approximately 75,000 clones. Sequences were obtained from PBMCs. The source of these receptors is a man aged 35-49 years in good health and CMV-seronegative. Both conserved end residues are part of each CDR3. D genes are given only for firm matches.

v_call: TRBV28
d_call: TRBD1
j_call: TRBJ2-7
cdr3_nt: TGTGCCAGCCTCGGACAGGGCGAGGCCTACGAGCAGTACTTC
cdr3_aa: CASLGQGEAYEQYF

v_call: TRBV21-1
d_call: .
j_call: TRBJ2-7
cdr3_nt: TGTGCCAGCAGGTCCGGCTCCTACGAGCAGTACTTC
cdr3_aa: CASRSGSYEQYF

v_call: TRBV10-3
d_call: .
j_call: TRBJ2-1
cdr3_nt: TGTGCCATCAGAGCCTCTACTGAGCAGTTCTTC
cdr3_aa: CAIRASTEQFF

v_call: TRBV7-2
d_call: TRBD2
j_call: TRBJ2-5
cdr3_nt: TGTGCCAGCAGCTTAGTCCTAGCGGGACCAAGGGAGACCCAGTACTTC
cdr3_aa: CASSLVLAGPRETQYF

v_call: TRBV29-1
d_call: .
j_call: TRBJ2-6
cdr3_nt: TGCAGCGTTGCCCAGGGATCTGGGGCCAACGTCCTGACTTTC
cdr3_aa: CSVAQGSGANVLTF

v_call: TRBV5-1
d_call: TRBD1
j_call: TRBJ2-5
cdr3_nt: TGCGCCAGCAGCCCGAGGGACAGGGACCAAGAGACCCAGTACTTC
cdr3_aa: CASSPRDRDQETQYF

v_call: TRBV9
d_call: .
j_call: TRBJ2-5
cdr3_nt: TGTGCCAGCAGCGTAGCGCGGCCCGGCCAAGAGACCCAGTACTTC
cdr3_aa: CASSVARPGQETQYF

v_call: TRBV28
d_call: TRBD1
j_call: TRBJ1-2
cdr3_nt: TGTGCCAGCAGCCTATTCGGACAGGGTTCGGGTGGCTACACCTTC
cdr3_aa: CASSLFGQGSGGYTF

v_call: TRBV4-3
d_call: .
j_call: TRBJ2-3
cdr3_nt: TGCGCCAGCAGCCAAGATTTTCGCGACACCACGCAGTATTTT
cdr3_aa: CASSQDFRDTTQYF

v_call: TRBV30
d_call: .
j_call: TRBJ2-7
cdr3_nt: TGTGCCTGGAGCTCCAGCGCCTACGAGCAGTACTTC
cdr3_aa: CAWSSSAYEQYF

v_call: TRBV19
d_call: .
j_call: TRBJ2-3
cdr3_nt: TGTGCCAGTAGTCCCCAGGCATACACAGATACGCAGTATTTT
cdr3_aa: CASSPQAYTDTQYF

v_call: TRBV5-6
d_call: TRBD1
j_call: TRBJ1-5
cdr3_nt: TGTGCCAGCAGCCAATTCCAGGGGGCGAGTGGGCCCCAGCATTTT
cdr3_aa: CASSQFQGASGPQHF

v_call: TRBV5-3
d_call: TRBD1
j_call: TRBJ1-2
cdr3_nt: TGTGCCAGAAGCCTGACAGGGGATGGCTATGGCTACACCTTC
cdr3_aa: CARSLTGDGYGYTF

v_call: TRBV6-5
d_call: TRBD1
j_call: TRBJ1-2
cdr3_nt: TGTGCCAGCAGTTACGATGACCGTACAGGGGACTATGGCTACACCTTC
cdr3_aa: CASSYDDRTGDYGYTF

v_call: TRBV2
d_call: TRBD1
j_call: TRBJ1-2
cdr3_nt: TGTGCCAGCGGTCTGGACAGGGGCGAATATGGCTACACCTTC
cdr3_aa: CASGLDRGEYGYTF

v_call: TRBV6-1
d_call: .
j_call: TRBJ1-6
cdr3_nt: TGTGCCAGCAGTGAAATGGGCTATACCTATAATTCACCCCTCCACTTT
cdr3_aa: CASSEMGYTYNSPLHF

v_call: TRBV5-1
d_call: TRBD2
j_call: TRBJ2-3
cdr3_nt: TGCGCCAGCAGCTTGGGTCCGCGGGGGGGAGATACGCAGTATTTT
cdr3_aa: CASSLGPRGGDTQYF

v_call: TRBV9
d_call: TRBD2
j_call: TRBJ2-7
cdr3_nt: TGTGCCAGCAGCGTAGGCGGGAGGGCAACCTACGAGCAGTACTTC
cdr3_aa: CASSVGGRATYEQYF

v_call: TRBV4-3
d_call: .
j_call: TRBJ1-3
cdr3_nt: TGCGCCAGCAGCCAAGATCGGGTCAGGGCTGGAAACACCATATATTTT
cdr3_aa: CASSQDRVRAGNTIYF

v_call: TRBV11-2
d_call: .
j_call: TRBJ2-3
cdr3_nt: TGTGCCAGCAGCCCCGGGATAGCGGCTAGCACAGATACGCAGTATTTT
cdr3_aa: CASSPGIAASTDTQYF

v_call: TRBV19
d_call: .
j_call: TRBJ2-1
cdr3_nt: TGTGCCAGTAGTATAGTTACGGGGGGCTACTACAATGAGCAGTTCTTC
cdr3_aa: CASSIVTGGYYNEQFF

v_call: TRBV4-1
d_call: TRBD2
j_call: TRBJ2-2
cdr3_nt: TGCGCCAGCAGCCGCGGGAGACCCACCGGGGAGCTGTTTTTT
cdr3_aa: CASSRGRPTGELFF

v_call: TRBV4-3
d_call: .
j_call: TRBJ1-1
cdr3_nt: TGCGCCAGCAGCCAAGAAGGGGGGGGCACTGAAGCTTTCTTT
cdr3_aa: CASSQEGGGTEAFF

v_call: TRBV6-5
d_call: .
j_call: TRBJ1-1
cdr3_nt: TGTGCCAGCAGTCGAGACCTCCTAGTCGCTGAAGCTTTCTTT
cdr3_aa: CASSRDLLVAEAFF

v_call: TRBV6-1
d_call: .
j_call: TRBJ2-3
cdr3_nt: TGTGCCAGCAGTGAACGGCTGGGCGGGGCAGATACGCAGTATTTT
cdr3_aa: CASSERLGGADTQYF

v_call: TRBV7-9
d_call: TRBD1
j_call: TRBJ2-7
cdr3_nt: TGTGCCATCCGGATCTCCGGGACAGGGGGCTCGTACGAGCAGTACTTC
cdr3_aa: CAIRISGTGGSYEQYF

v_call: TRBV6-6
d_call: TRBD1
j_call: TRBJ1-6
cdr3_nt: TGTGCCAGCAGTTACGCCGGGACAGATTCACCCCTCCACTTT
cdr3_aa: CASSYAGTDSPLHF

v_call: TRBV7-2
d_call: .
j_call: TRBJ1-6
cdr3_nt: TGTGCCAGCAGCTTATACTCCTATAATTCACCCCTCCACTTT
cdr3_aa: CASSLYSYNSPLHF

v_call: TRBV10-3
d_call: .
j_call: TRBJ1-2
cdr3_nt: TGTGCCATCAGTGTCCTCGGGAAAACTAACTATGGCTACACCTTC
cdr3_aa: CAISVLGKTNYGYTF

v_call: TRBV27
d_call: .
j_call: TRBJ2-7
cdr3_nt: TGTGCCAGCAGTTTCGACCCTTTGGCGGACGAGCAGTACTTC
cdr3_aa: CASSFDPLADEQYF

v_call: TRBV9
d_call: .
j_call: TRBJ2-1
cdr3_nt: TGTGCCAGCAGCGTAGTGGCTTCCACTAGGAATGAGCAGTTCTTC
cdr3_aa: CASSVVASTRNEQFF

v_call: TRBV28
d_call: TRBD1
j_call: TRBJ2-5
cdr3_nt: TGTGCCAGCAGTTTGTTACCGGGACAGGGACAAGAGACCCAGTACTTC
cdr3_aa: CASSLLPGQGQETQYF

v_call: TRBV5-1
d_call: TRBD1
j_call: TRBJ1-1
cdr3_nt: TGCGCCAGCAGCGGGGGGACAGATCCTGAAGCTTTCTTT
cdr3_aa: CASSGGTDPEAFF

v_call: TRBV5-6
d_call: .
j_call: TRBJ2-5
cdr3_nt: TGTGCCAGCAGCGAAGGACGAGGGGAGACCCAGTACTTC
cdr3_aa: CASSEGRGETQYF

v_call: TRBV4-2
d_call: .
j_call: TRBJ1-1
cdr3_nt: TGTGCCAGCAGCCAAATCTCGGTCAGGCAGAACACTGAAGCTTTCTTT
cdr3_aa: CASSQISVRQNTEAFF

v_call: TRBV5-8
d_call: TRBD2
j_call: TRBJ2-5
cdr3_nt: TGTGCCAGCAGCTTGGGGCTAGCGGGGGAGACCCAGTACTTC
cdr3_aa: CASSLGLAGETQYF

v_call: TRBV7-6
d_call: .
j_call: TRBJ2-7
cdr3_nt: TGTGCCAGCAGCTTAGCGGACAGTTTATCCTACGAGCAGTACTTC
cdr3_aa: CASSLADSLSYEQYF

v_call: TRBV6-6
d_call: TRBD1
j_call: TRBJ2-2
cdr3_nt: TGTGCCAGCAGCCCAGACAGGGGTATCGGGGAGCTGTTTTTT
cdr3_aa: CASSPDRGIGELFF

v_call: TRBV5-5
d_call: .
j_call: TRBJ1-1
cdr3_nt: TGTGCCAGCAGCTTGCTGACAGGGAACACTGAAGCTTTCTTT
cdr3_aa: CASSLLTGNTEAFF